This T cell receptor (beta chain) was captured in a study of blood T cell repertoires in COVID-19. Overall study context: Samples representing acute and convalescent COVID-19 were sourced from the United States, Italy and Spain. Sources were T cells, B-cell-depleted T cells, or PBMCs; the material itself was cDNA or gDNA.

Germline CDR1 PRHDT, CDR2 FYEKMQ (reference sequence). The ends lost 6 bases at V and 7 bases at J; junction bases unmatched: 11. This CDR3 contains 14 residues. Authors' data handling: Nucleated cell number was recorded as an estimate derived from reference gene primer amplification. Sequencing used immunoSEQ multiplex PCR; TCRdb keeps in-frame clones, though not all of them. V, J and clone size are taken as reported in that table, and D and trimming were inferred from the DNA itself. The sample holds around 300,000 clones, around 82% seen once. The sequenced material came from peripheral blood. The chain joins TRBV13 to TRBJ2-7; 8 bases line up with TRBD2. The source of this sequence is a man younger than 45 with active or convalescent COVID-19. The CDR3: CASSRPGLEEEQYF. DNA for the CDR3: TGTGCCAGCAGTAGGCCGGGACTAGAAGAGGAGCAGTACTTC.